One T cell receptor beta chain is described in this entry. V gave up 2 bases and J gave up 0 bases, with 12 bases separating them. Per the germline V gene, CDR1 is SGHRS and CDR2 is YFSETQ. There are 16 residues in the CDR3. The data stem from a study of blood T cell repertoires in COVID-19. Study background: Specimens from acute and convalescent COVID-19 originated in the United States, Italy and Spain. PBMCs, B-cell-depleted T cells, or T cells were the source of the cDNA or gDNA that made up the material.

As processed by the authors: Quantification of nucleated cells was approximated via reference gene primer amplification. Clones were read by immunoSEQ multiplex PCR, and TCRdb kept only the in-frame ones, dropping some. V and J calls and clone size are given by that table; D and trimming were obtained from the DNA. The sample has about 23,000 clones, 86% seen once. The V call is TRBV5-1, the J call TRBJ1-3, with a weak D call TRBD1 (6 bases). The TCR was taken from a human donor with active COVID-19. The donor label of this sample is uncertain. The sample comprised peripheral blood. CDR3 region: CASSLETGLSGNTIYF. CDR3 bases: TGCGCCAGCAGCTTAGAGACAGGCCTCTCTGGAAACACCATATATTTT.